A single sample gave rise to the 20 T cell receptor beta chains below, sequenced in a study of OX40 agonist ivuxolimab in advanced cancers. This table comes from immunoSEQ multiplex PCR, and its TCRdb copy is limited to in-frame clones, with some not included. Of around 62,000 clones in the sample, 77% were seen once. Material: CD4+ or CD8+ T cells sorted from blood, obtained in a trial of the OX40 agonist ivuxolimab. These receptor sequences come from an adult with an advanced solid tumor such as melanoma, head and neck, liver or kidney cancer.

This chain uses TRBV15 with TRBJ2-1; perhaps TRBD1 as D (6 bases). With 1 base removed from V and 0 bases from J, the gap between germline ends came to 10 bases. CDR1 is LNHNV, CDR2 YYDKDF, per germline (reference sequence). The CDR3 contains 16 residues. CDR3 amino acids: CATSRVRGSSYNEQFF. CDR3 bases: TGTGCCACCAGCAGAGTGAGGGGGAGCTCCTACAATGAGCAGTTCTTC.

This clone has a handful of counts. CDR3 coding DNA: TGTGCCAGCAGTGTAGTTCAGGTTTCCTCCTACGAGCAGTACTTC. This codes for CASSVVQVSSYEQYF. The chain employs TRBV6-1 and TRBJ2-7; D is unresolved. V lost 4 bases and J 0 bases, leaving 13 bases between the germline ends. The CDR3 extends over 15 amino acids. From germline, CDR1 is MNHNS and CDR2 SASEGT.

The rearrangement joins TRBV6-5 to TRBJ1-5; maybe TRBD1 (6 bases). The V and J ends lost 5 bases and 4 bases respectively, with 15 bases between them. The germline CDR1 and CDR2 sequences are MNHEY and SVGAGI. This CDR3 contains 15 residues. The CDR3 reads CASSPGNRANQPQHF. The CDR3 nucleotides are TGTGCCAGCAGTCCAGGGAACAGGGCAAATCAGCCCCAGCATTTT.

The chain recombines TRBV2 with TRBJ1-3; D perhaps matches TRBD1 (5 bases). The ends were cut back, 6 bases at V and 2 bases at J, with 11 bases in the middle. The germline V gene has CDR1 SNHLY and CDR2 FYNNEI. The CDR3 has 14 residues. CDR3 in amino acids: CASRQGGAGNTIYF. The CDR3, as DNA: TGTGCCAGCAGGCAGGGTGGCGCTGGAAACACCATATATTTT.

The chain carries TRBV5-5 and TRBJ2-7, with D unclear. V was clipped by 0 bases and J by 5 bases, with 3 bases between them. This CDR3 is 11 amino acids long. Germline CDR1 SGHKS, CDR2 YYEKEE (reference sequence). The CDR3, as DNA: TGTGCCAGCAGCTTGGGCCACGAGCAGTACTTC. This gives the protein CASSLGHEQYF.

The chain combines TRBV7-2 with TRBJ2-5, with D tentatively TRBD2 (5 bases). CDR3 length: 13 amino acids. CDR1 is SGHTA and CDR2 is FQGNSA in the germline V gene. Deletions cut 2 bases from V and 4 bases from J, with 8 bases between. Here the CDR3 reads CASSLKSGETQYF. The CDR3 DNA reads as TGTGCCAGCAGCTTAAAAAGCGGAGAGACCCAGTACTTC.

The CDR3 spells CASSLGRGQETQYF. CDR3 sequence (DNA): TGCGCCAGCAGCTTGGGGCGGGGGCAAGAGACCCAGTACTTC. This chain links TRBV5-1 with TRBJ2-5; 7 bases map to TRBD2. The CDR3 sequence is 14 residues long. V shed 0 bases and J 2 bases; nucleotides not matched to a gene: 1. CDR1 and CDR2 (germline): SGHRS, YFSETQ.

This chain uses TRBV5-4 with TRBJ1-2; maybe TRBD1 (6 bases). Trimming took 1 base from V and 6 from J, leaving 10 bases between them. Germline assignment: CDR1 SGHNT and CDR2 YYREEE (reference sequence). This CDR3 is built from 13 residues. For the CDR3, the DNA is TGTGCCAGCAGCTTGAAGGGGGGGAATGGCTACACCTTC. This translates into CASSLKGGNGYTF.

The chain links TRBV5-4 to TRBJ2-5; 10 nucleotides match TRBD2. The CDR3 is 17 residues long. J was trimmed by 4 bases and V by 4 bases; bases with no gene match: 13. Per germline, CDR1 SGHNT and CDR2 YYREEE (reference sequence). In DNA form, the CDR3 reads TGTGCCAGCAGCCAAAAATTTCTAGCGGGAGTAGCAGAGACCCAGTACTTC. Translated, it gives CASSQKFLAGVAETQYF.

As DNA, the CDR3 is TGTGCCAGCAGTGCGGACAGGGGCGGTTGGGGTCAGTACTTC. Its protein product is CASSADRGGWGQYF. The chain links TRBV2 to TRBJ2-4; 9 bases agree with TRBD1. This CDR3 region has 14 residues. CDR1 is SNHLY and CDR2 is FYNNEI in the germline V gene. V was clipped by 4 bases and J by 12 bases; unmatched bases: 10.

V usage is TRBV7-9 and J usage is TRBJ1-3; D is unresolved. The CDR3 extends over 14 amino acids. With 2 bases removed from V and 0 bases from J, the gap between germline ends came to 5 bases. Germline V CDR1 and CDR2: SEHNR, FQNEAQ (reference sequence). DNA of the CDR3: TGTGCCAGCAGCTTATTAGTCTCTGGAAACACCATATATTTT. It codes for CASSLLVSGNTIYF.

The V and J genes are TRBV1 and TRBJ1-3. TRBV1 is marked as a pseudogene. The CDR3 runs 13 residues. CDR3: CTSSHEAGAFTLF. The CDR3 nucleotides read TGCACCAGCAGCCATGAGGCGGGTGCCTTCACCCTATTT.

The rearrangement links TRBV28 to TRBJ2-5; D is unresolved. CDR3 size: 13 residues. Germline-derived CDR1 and CDR2 are MDHEN and SYDVKM. The V end lost 5 bases, the J end lost 5 bases, and 12 bases lay between the germline ends. Here the CDR3 DNA reads TGTGCCAGCAGTAATAGTAATTTGGAGACCCAGTACTTC. Amino acids: CASSNSNLETQYF. Filled out from reference TRBV28 and TRBJ2-5, the complete variable domain reads DVKVTQSSRYLVKRTGEKVFLECVQDMDHENMFWYRQDPGLGLRLIYFSYDVKMKEKGDIPEGYSVSREKKERFSLILESASTNQTSMYLCASSNSNLETQYFGPGTRLLVL.

The chain has TRBV27 and TRBJ2-7, with 10 bases matching TRBD2. Germline V CDR1 and CDR2: MNHEY, SMNVEV (reference sequence). The trim removed 5 bases at V and 0 bases at J, leaving 10 bases unmatched. The CDR3 has 17 amino acids. The CDR3 coding sequence is TGTGCCAGCAGTCCGTATATAGCGGGAGGTTCCTCCTACGAGCAGTACTTC. Amino acid sequence: CASSPYIAGGSSYEQYF.

The V call is TRBV14, the J call TRBJ1-1, with D uncertain. The CDR3 spans 17 residues. V lost 1 base, J lost 5 bases, and 20 bases lay in between. Germline V CDR1 and CDR2: SGHDN, FVKESK. The CDR3 spells CASSQGLGWSRVTEAFF. Written as DNA, the CDR3 is TGTGCCAGCAGCCAAGGGTTGGGTTGGAGTAGGGTGACTGAAGCTTTCTTT.

This clone is termed medium-sized. Other DNA sequences of this sample code for an identical CDR3. The rearrangement uses TRBV14 and TRBJ2-7, with a weak D call TRBD1 (6 bases). Trimming removed 2 bases from V and 1 base from J, with 12 bases in between. Germline V gene sequence: CDR1 SGHDN, CDR2 FVKESK. The CDR3 has 15 residues. The chain's CDR3 is CASSQLGGQSYEQYF. In nucleotides, the CDR3 is TGTGCCAGCAGCCAACTCGGCGGACAGTCCTACGAGCAGTACTTC. The full variable domain, in which reference TRBV14 and TRBJ2-7 provide the parts outside the CDR3, is EAGVTQFPSHSVIEKGQTVTLRCDPISGHDNLYWYRRVMGKEIKFLLHFVKESKQDESGMPNNRFLAERTGGTYSTLKVQPAELEDSGVYFCASSQLGGQSYEQYFGPGTRLTVT.

This clone was counted once. The CDR3 DNA reads TGTGCCAGCAGTTTCAACAAGTTTTCCTACGAGCAGTACTTC. Encoded protein: CASSFNKFSYEQYF. The chain is built from TRBV27 and TRBJ2-7; D remains unclear. CDR3 length equals 14 residues. Looked up from germline, CDR1 is MNHEY and CDR2 is SMNVEV (reference sequence). The germline V and J ends were trimmed by 3 bases and 1 base, with 10 bases remaining between them.

In its sample, this clone ranks as medium-sized (0.01 to 0.1%). The V gene is TRBV11-1, the J gene TRBJ1-1; D remains unclear. This CDR3 has 13 residues. Germline-derived CDR1 and CDR2 are SGHAT and FQDESV (reference sequence). Trimming shortened V by 2 bases and J by 1 base, and 5 bases separated the two germline ends. The CDR3 bases are TGTGCCAGCAGCTTATCGGAGAACACTGAAGCTTTCTTT. Protein: CASSLSENTEAFF.

V gene TRBV18 combines with J gene TRBJ1-1; D remains ambiguous. The CDR3 spans 13 residues. Germline assignment: CDR1 KGHSH and CDR2 LQKENI. The V gene lost 3 bases and the J gene lost 1 base, with 6 bases spanning the gap. The CDR3 DNA reads as TGTGCCAGCTCACCGGTCAAGAACACTGAAGCTTTCTTT. The encoded protein is CASSPVKNTEAFF.

This clone was observed a few times. This chain joins TRBV11-2 and TRBJ2-7, with D perhaps TRBD1 (6 bases). CDR1 SGHAT and CDR2 FQNNGV come from the germline V gene. This CDR3 has 13 residues. V dropped 8 bases and J dropped 5 bases, with 16 bases sitting between them. The DNA of the CDR3 is TGTGCCAGCCGTACCACAGGGTTCCACGAGCAGTACTTC. This sequence encodes CASRTTGFHEQYF.